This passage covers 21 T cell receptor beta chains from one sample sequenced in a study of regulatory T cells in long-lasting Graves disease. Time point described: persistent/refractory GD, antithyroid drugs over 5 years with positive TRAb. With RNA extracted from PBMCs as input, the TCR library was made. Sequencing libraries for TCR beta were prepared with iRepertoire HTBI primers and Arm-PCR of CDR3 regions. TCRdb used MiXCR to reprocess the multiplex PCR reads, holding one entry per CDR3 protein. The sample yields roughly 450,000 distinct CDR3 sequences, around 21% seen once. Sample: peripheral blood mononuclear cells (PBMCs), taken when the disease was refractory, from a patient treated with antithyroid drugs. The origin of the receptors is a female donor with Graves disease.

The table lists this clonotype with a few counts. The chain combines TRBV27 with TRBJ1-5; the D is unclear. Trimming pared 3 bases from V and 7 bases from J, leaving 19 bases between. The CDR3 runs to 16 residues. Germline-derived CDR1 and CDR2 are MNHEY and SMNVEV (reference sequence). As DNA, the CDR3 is TGTGCCAGCAGTTTTATACCCCTCGCAGGAGGCCAGCCCCAGCATTTT. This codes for CASSFIPLAGGQPQHF.

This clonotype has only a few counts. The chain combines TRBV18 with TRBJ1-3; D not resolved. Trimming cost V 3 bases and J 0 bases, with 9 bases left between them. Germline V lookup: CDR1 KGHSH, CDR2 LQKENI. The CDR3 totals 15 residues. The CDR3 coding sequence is TGTGCCAGCTCACCGGCCCAAACCTCTGGAAACACCATATATTTT. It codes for CASSPAQTSGNTIYF.

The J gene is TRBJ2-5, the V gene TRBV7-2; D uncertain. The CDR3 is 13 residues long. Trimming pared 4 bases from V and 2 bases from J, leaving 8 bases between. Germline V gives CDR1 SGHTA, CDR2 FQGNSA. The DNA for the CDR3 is TGTGCCAGCAGCTCGATCCCTCAAGAGACCCAGTACTTC. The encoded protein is CASSSIPQETQYF.

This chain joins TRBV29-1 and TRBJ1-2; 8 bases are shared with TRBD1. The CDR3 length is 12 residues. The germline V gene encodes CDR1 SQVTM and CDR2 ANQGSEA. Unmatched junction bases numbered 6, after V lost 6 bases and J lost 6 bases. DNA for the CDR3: TGCAGCGTGGGGACAGGCCAGGATGGCTACACCTTC. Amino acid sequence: CSVGTGQDGYTF.

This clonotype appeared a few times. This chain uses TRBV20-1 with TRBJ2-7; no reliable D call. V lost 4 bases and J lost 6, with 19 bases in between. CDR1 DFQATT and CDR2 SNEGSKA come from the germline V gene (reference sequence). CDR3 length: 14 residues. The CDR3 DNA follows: TGCAGTGCTACCCAAGGTGCGGAAATCTCCGAGCAGTACTTC. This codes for CSATQGAEISEQYF.

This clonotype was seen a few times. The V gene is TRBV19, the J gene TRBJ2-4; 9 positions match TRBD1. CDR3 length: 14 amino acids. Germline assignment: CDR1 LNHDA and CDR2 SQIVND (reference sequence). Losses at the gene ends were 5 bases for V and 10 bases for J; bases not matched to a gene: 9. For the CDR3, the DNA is TGTGCCAGTAGTGTCACAGGGGGCCAGGAGATTCAGTACTTC. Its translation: CASSVTGGQEIQYF.

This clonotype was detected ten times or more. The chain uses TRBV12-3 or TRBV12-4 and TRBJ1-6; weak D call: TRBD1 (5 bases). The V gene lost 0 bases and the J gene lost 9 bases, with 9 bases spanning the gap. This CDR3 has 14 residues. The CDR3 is CASSLAGEASPLHF. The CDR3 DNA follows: TGTGCCAGCAGTTTAGCAGGGGAGGCTTCACCCCTCCACTTT.

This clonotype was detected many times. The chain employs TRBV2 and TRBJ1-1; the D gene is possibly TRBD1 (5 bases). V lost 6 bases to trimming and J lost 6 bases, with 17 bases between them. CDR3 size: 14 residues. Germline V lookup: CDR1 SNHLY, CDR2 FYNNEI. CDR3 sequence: CASRLGTTVAEAFF. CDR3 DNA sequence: TGTGCCAGCAGACTAGGGACTACTGTAGCTGAAGCTTTCTTT.

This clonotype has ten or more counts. This chain's CDR3 is CASSQGGRAEAFF. CDR3 sequence (DNA): TGTGCCAGCAGCCAAGGAGGCAGGGCCGAAGCTTTCTTT. The rearrangement links TRBV3-1 to TRBJ1-1, with D perhaps TRBD1 (5 bases). Trimming left V 1 base short and J 8 bases short, with 11 bases between. Germline V CDR1 and CDR2: LGHDT, YNNKEL (reference sequence). There are 13 residues in the CDR3.

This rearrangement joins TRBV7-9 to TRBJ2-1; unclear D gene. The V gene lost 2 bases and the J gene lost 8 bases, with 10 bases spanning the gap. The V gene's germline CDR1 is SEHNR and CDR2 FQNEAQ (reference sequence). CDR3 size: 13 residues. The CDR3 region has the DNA TGTGCCAGCAGCTTAAAGATTCTCGATGAGCAGTTCTTC. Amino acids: CASSLKILDEQFF.

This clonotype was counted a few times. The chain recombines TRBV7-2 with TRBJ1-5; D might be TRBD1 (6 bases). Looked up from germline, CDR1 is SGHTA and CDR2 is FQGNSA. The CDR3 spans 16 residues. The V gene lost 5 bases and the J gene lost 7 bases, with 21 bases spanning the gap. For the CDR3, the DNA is TGTGCCAGCAGCCGGGACATCAGGGCAACCTTACAGCCCCAGCATTTT. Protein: CASSRDIRATLQPQHF.

The CDR3 bases are TGTGCCAGCAGCGTAGAGGGAAAAAACCATCAGCCCCAGCATTTT. This sequence encodes CASSVEGKNHQPQHF. The chain has TRBV9 and TRBJ1-5; D unclear. CDR1 and CDR2 from the germline V gene are SGDLS and YYNGEE. The CDR3 has 15 residues. V lost 0 bases, J lost 5 bases, and 12 bases lay in between.

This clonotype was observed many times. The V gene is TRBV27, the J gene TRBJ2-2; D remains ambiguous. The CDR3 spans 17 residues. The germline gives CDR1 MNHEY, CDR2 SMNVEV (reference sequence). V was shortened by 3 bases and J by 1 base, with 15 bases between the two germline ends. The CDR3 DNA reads TGTGCCAGCAGTTTGGTGGACCCAAGGGAGAACACCGGGGAGCTGTTTTTT. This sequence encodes CASSLVDPRENTGELFF.

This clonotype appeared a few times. CDR3 in DNA: TGTGCCAGCAGCTTACAGGGGGTAGGGAACACTGAAGCTTTCTTT. Translating it yields CASSLQGVGNTEAFF. The V gene is TRBV7-2, the J gene TRBJ1-1, with 7 bases matching TRBD1. After removal of 2 bases from V and 1 base from J, the junction contained 4 bases not matched to a gene. In germline, CDR1 is SGHTA, CDR2 FQGNSA. This CDR3 is built from 15 residues. Using reference TRBV7-2 and TRBJ1-1 for the parts outside the CDR3, the full variable domain is GAGVSQSPSNKVTEKGKDVELRCDPISGHTALYWYRQSLGQGLEFLIYFQGNSAPDKSGLPSDRFSAERTGGSVSTLTIQRTQQEDSAVYLCASSLQGVGNTEAFFGQGTRLTVV.

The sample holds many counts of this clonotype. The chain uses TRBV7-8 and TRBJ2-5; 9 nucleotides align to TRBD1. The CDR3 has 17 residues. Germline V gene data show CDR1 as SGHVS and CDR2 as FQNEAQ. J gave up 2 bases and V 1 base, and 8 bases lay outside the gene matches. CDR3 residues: CASSLDPETGGQETQYF. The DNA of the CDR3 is TGTGCCAGCAGCTTAGACCCCGAGACAGGGGGACAAGAGACCCAGTACTTC.

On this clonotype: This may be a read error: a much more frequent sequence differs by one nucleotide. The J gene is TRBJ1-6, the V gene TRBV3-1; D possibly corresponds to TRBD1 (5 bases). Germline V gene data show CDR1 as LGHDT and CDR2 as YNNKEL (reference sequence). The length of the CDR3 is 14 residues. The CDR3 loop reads CASSPGRNNPPLHF. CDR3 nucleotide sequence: TGTGCCAGCAGCCCGGGACGGAATAATCCACCCCTCCACTTT. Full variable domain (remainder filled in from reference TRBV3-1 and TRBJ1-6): DTAVSQTPKYLVTQMGNDKSIKCEQNLGHDTMYWYKQDSKKFLKIMFSYNNKELIINETVPNRFSPKSPDKAHLNLHINSLELGDSAVYFCASSPGRNNPPLHFGNGTRLTVT.

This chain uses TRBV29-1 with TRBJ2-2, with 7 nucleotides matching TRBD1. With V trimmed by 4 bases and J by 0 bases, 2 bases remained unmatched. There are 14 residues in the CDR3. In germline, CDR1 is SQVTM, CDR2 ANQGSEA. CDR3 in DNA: TGCAGCGTTGCCGGGACAGCGAACACCGGGGAGCTGTTTTTT. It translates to CSVAGTANTGELFF.

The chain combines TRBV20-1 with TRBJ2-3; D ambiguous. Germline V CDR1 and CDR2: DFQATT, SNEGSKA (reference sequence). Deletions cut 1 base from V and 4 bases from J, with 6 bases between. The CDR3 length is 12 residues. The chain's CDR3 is CSARVSADTQYF. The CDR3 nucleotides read TGCAGTGCTAGAGTTTCGGCAGATACGCAGTATTTT.

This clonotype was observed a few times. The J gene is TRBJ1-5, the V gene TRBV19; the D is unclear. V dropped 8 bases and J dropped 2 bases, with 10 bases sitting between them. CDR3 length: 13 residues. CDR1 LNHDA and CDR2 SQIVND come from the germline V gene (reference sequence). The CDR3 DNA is TGTGCCAGTGGGCCGGACGGCAATCAGCCCCAGCATTTT. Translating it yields CASGPDGNQPQHF.

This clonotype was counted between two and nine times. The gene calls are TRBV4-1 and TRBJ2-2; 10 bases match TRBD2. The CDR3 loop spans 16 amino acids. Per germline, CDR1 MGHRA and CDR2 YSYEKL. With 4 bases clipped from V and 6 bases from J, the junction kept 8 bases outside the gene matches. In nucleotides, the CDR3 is TGCGCCAGCAGCCTCTCTAGCGGGAGAGGAGCCGGGGAGCTGTTTTTT. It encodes CASSLSSGRGAGELFF.

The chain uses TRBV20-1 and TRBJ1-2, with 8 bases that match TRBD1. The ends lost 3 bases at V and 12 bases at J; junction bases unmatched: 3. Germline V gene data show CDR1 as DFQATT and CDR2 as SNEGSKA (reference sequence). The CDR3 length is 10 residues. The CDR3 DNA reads TGCAGTGCTAGCCAGGGGGCGGACACCTTC. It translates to CSASQGADTF.